This entry describes one TCR beta chain. The target antigen is unknown. This sample is drawn from a study of STAT3 mutations in large granular lymphocyte leukemia. The protocol was immunoSEQ multiplex PCR, while the TCRdb copy is restricted to in-frame clones and leaves out a portion. The data show approximately 27,000 clones, about three quarters seen once. Findings and caveats of the study: In T-cell large granular lymphocyte leukemia, about half of patients showed multiple immunodominant subclonotypes.

Sequencing was carried out using peripheral blood mononuclear cells. This receptor was taken from a woman in her fifties or sixties with T-cell large granular lymphocyte leukemia. Some clones in this sample may be carry-over from other donors' samples.

CDR3 residues: CASWKPGGLTYEQYF. CDR3 DNA: TGTGCCAGCTGGAAACCGGGGGGCTTAACCTACGAGCAGTACTTC. The J gene is TRBJ2-7, the V gene TRBV6-4; tentative D call: TRBD2 (7 bases). Germline V lookup: CDR1 MRHNA, CDR2 SNTAGT. This CDR3 region has 15 residues. Trimming took 8 bases from V and 2 from J, leaving 19 bases between them.